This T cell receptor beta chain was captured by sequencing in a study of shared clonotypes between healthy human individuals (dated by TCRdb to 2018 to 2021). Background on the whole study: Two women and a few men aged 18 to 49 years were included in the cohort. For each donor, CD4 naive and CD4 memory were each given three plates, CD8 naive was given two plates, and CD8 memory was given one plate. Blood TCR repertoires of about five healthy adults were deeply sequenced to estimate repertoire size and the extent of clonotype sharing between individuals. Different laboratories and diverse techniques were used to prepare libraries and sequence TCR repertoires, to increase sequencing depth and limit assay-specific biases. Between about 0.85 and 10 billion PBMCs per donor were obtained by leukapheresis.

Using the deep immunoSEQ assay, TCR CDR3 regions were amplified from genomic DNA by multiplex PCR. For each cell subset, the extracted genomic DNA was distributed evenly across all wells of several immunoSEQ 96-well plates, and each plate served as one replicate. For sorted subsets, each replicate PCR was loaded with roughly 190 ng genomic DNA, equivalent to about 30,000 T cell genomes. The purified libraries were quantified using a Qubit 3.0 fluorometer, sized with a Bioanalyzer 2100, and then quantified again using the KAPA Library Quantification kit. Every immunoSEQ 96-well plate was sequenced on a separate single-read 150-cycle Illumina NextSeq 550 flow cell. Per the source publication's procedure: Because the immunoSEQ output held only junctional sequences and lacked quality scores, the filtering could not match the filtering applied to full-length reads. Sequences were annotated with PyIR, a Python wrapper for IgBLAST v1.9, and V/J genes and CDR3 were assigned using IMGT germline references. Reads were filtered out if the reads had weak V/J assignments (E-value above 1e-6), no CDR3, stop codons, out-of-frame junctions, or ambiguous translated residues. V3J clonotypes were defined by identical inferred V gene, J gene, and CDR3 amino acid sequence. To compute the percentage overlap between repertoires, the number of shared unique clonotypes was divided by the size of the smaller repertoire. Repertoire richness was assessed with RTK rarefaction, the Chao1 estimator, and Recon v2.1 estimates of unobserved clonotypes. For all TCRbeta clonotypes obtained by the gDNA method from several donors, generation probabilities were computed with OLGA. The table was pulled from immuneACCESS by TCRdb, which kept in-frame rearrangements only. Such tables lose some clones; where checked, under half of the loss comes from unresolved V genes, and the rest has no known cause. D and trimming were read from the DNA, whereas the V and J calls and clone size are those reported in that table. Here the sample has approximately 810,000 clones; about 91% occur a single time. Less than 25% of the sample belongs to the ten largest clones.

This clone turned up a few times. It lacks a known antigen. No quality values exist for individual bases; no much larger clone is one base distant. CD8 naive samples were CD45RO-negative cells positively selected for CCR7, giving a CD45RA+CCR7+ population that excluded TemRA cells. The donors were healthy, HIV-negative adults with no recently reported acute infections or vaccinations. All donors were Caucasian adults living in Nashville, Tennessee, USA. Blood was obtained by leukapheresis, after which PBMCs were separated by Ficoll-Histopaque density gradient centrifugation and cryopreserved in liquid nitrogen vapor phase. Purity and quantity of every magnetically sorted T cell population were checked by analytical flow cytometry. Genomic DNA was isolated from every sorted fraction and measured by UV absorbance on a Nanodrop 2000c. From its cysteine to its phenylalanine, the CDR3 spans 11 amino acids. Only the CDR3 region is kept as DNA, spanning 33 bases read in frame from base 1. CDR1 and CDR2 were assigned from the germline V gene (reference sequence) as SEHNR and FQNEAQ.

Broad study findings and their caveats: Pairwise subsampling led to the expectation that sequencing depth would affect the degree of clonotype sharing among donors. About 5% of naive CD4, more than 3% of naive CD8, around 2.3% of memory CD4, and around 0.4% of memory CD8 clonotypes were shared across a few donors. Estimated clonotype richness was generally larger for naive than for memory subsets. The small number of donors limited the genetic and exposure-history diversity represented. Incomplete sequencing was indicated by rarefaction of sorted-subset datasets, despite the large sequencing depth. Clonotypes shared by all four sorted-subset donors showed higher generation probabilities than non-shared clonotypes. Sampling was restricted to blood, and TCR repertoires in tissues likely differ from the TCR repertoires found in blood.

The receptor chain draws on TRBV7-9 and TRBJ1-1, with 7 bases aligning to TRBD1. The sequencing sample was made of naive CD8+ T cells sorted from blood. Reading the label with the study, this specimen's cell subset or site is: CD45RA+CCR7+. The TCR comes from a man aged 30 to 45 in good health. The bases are TGTGTACAGGGGAATCCCACTGAAGCTTTCTTT. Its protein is CVQGNPTEAFF.